This paragraph reports one T cell receptor beta chain. What it binds is not known. The CDR3 has 15 residues. Sequencing used immunoSEQ multiplex PCR; TCRdb keeps in-frame clones, though not all of them. Of approximately 440,000 clones in the sample, roughly four fifths were seen once. All donors were Caucasian adults living in Nashville, Tennessee. This record belongs to a study of shared clonotypes between healthy human individuals. Study-wide findings and caveats: Depth of sequencing was expected to influence donor clonotype sharing. Only a few donors were included, so the genetic and exposure-history diversity represented was limited.

This clonotype was sampled from a woman between 40 and 50 years old in good health. Some clones in this sample may be carry-over from other donors' samples. The sequencing input was PBMCs. The chain couples TRBV21-1 to TRBJ1-1; the table gives TRBD1 as D, unverified against the DNA. TRBV21-1 represents a pseudogene. CDR3 DNA sequence: TGTGCCAGCAGCAACGGGGACAGCCTGAACACTGAAGCTTTCTTT. Protein sequence: CASSNGDSLNTEAFF.